Detailed here is one T cell receptor (beta chain). No antigen is known for it. In the PCR, 60 Vbeta and 13 Jbeta primers were used. Libraries were prepared by immunoSEQ multiplex PCR; TCRdb keeps only in-frame clonotypes and omits some of them. The table has 110,000 or so clones, over 75% seen once. The sample originates from a study of cytomegalovirus exposure and HLA in healthy donors. Overall study findings and caveats: HLA-A and HLA-B allele assignments for most subjects were reportedly predicted accurately using TCR beta sequences. As confirmed in vitro, a few CMV-associated chains were specific for CMV antigens.

The receptor was isolated from a middle-aged man in good health and CMV-seronegative. The sample comprised PBMCs.

CDR3 DNA sequence: TGTGCCAGCAGCCCCCGTAGCGGGGCGTCCGAGCAGTACTTC. Amino acids: CASSPRSGASEQYF. The chain employs TRBV7-2 and TRBJ2-7; 8 bases agree with TRBD2. This CDR3 has 14 amino acids. J gave up 6 bases and V 5 bases, and 9 bases lay outside the gene matches. Per the germline V gene, CDR1 is SGHTA and CDR2 is FQGNSA.